The 16 T cell receptor beta chains given below trace back to one sample, sequenced in a study of beta chain features in type 1 diabetes. Study-level results: Among all four CD4+ subsets, Type 1 diabetes patients had TCRB CDR3s that were moderately but significantly shorter.

Investigators reverse transcribed all isolated RNA, so they sequenced expressed TCRB transcripts. Data came from immunoSEQ multiplex PCR; TCRdb stores just in-frame clones and leaves some out. Of about 390,000 clones listed, 9.6% are singletons. No cognate antigen is known for these TCRs. The sequencing sample was made of central memory CD4+ T cells from blood. The receptors were sampled from a man aged 25-45 years with type 1 diabetes.

The chain has TRBV5-5 and TRBJ1-5, with 7 bases fitting TRBD1. The J segment lost 0 bases and the V segment lost 3 bases, leaving 9 bases of the junction unmatched. CDR1 SGHKS and CDR2 YYEKEE come from the germline V gene (reference sequence). The CDR3 length is 17 residues. The CDR3 coding sequence is TGTGCCAGCAGCTACGGGACAGTTACGAATAGCAATCAGCCCCAGCATTTT. Translated: CASSYGTVTNSNQPQHF. The variable domain in full, with the rest retrieved from reference TRBV5-5 and TRBJ1-5, is DAGVTQSPTHLIKTRGQQVTLRCSPISGHKSVSWYQQVLGQGPQFIFQYYEKEERGRGNFPDRFSARQFPNYSSELNVNALLLGDSALYLCASSYGTVTNSNQPQHFGDGTRLSIL.

This clone was counted between two and nine times. This chain uses TRBV28 with TRBJ1-3; possibly TRBD1 for D (5 bases). Germline assignment: CDR1 MDHEN and CDR2 SYDVKM. The CDR3 contains 13 residues. Between the trimmed V and J ends, which lost 5 bases and 8 bases, there was a span of 13 bases. CDR3 in DNA: TGTGCCAGCAGTCCTCCCGGGACGTACACCATATATTTT. Translation: CASSPPGTYTIYF. Filled out from reference TRBV28 and TRBJ1-3, the complete variable domain reads DVKVTQSSRYLVKRTGEKVFLECVQDMDHENMFWYRQDPGLGLRLIYFSYDVKMKEKGDIPEGYSVSREKKERFSLILESASTNQTSMYLCASSPPGTYTIYFGEGSWLTVV.

This clone was counted only a few times. The V call is TRBV4-1, the J call TRBJ2-3, with D perhaps matching TRBD1 (6 bases). The germline CDR1 and CDR2 sequences are MGHRA and YSYEKL. V lost 3 bases, J lost 2 bases, and 9 bases lay in between. The CDR3 has 14 residues. CDR3: CASSHGDNTDTQYF. The CDR3 region has the DNA TGCGCCAGCAGCCATGGGGACAACACAGATACGCAGTATTTT.

The chain combines TRBV6-5 with TRBJ2-1; D is unresolved. The V gene's germline CDR1 is MNHEY and CDR2 SVGAGI. Deletions cut 7 bases from V and 0 bases from J, with 7 bases between. The CDR3 totals 13 residues. The CDR3 reads CASIGSSYNEQFF. In DNA form, the CDR3 reads TGTGCCAGCATCGGAAGCTCCTACAATGAGCAGTTCTTC.

This clone was found a few times. The germline gene is not matched at one end of the junction; a read error may be the cause. The chain combines TRBV5-4 with TRBJ2-7; a possible D gene is TRBD2 (6 bases). CDR1 is SGHNT, CDR2 YYREEE, per germline (reference sequence). The CDR3 extends over 15 amino acids. The CDR3: CASSQAHASGYEQYF. CDR3 bases: TGCGCCAGCAGCCAAGCCCACGCCAGCGGGTACGAGCAGTACTTC. The full variable domain, in which reference TRBV5-4 and TRBJ2-7 provide the parts outside the CDR3, is ETGVTQSPTHLIKTRGQQVTLRCSSQSGHNTVSWYQQALGQGPQFIFQYYREEENGRGNFPPRFSGLQFPNYSSELNVNALELDDSALYLCASSQAHASGYEQYFGPGTRLTVT.

The chain recombines TRBV19 with TRBJ2-2; 7 bases are a match to TRBD1. V trimming: 6 bases; J trimming: 3 bases; junction bases outside the gene matches: 4. CDR1 LNHDA and CDR2 SQIVND come from the germline V gene (reference sequence). This CDR3 contains 14 residues. CDR3 sequence (DNA): TGTGCCAGTAGACGACAGGGAGACACCGGGGAGCTGTTTTTT. Translating gives CASRRQGDTGELFF.

This clone has just a few counts. The rearrangement joins TRBV14 to TRBJ1-1, with a weak D call TRBD1 (6 bases). CDR1 and CDR2 (germline): SGHDN, FVKESK. This CDR3 spans 15 amino acids. V lost 4 bases to trimming and J lost 3 bases, with 15 bases between them. This CDR3 reads CASSLLGGWDTEAFF. CDR3 nucleotides: TGTGCCAGCAGCCTTCTAGGGGGGTGGGACACTGAAGCTTTCTTT.

This clone was picked up a small number of times. This chain links TRBV14 with TRBJ1-2; no clear D. Trimming left V 2 bases short and J 8 bases short, with 9 bases between. The length of the CDR3 is 12 residues. Per germline, CDR1 SGHDN and CDR2 FVKESK. The CDR3 nucleotides are TGTGCCAGCAGCCAACTGGGTGGGGGCTACACCTTC. This gives the protein CASSQLGGGYTF.

This clone was picked up a small number of times. The V call is TRBV5-4, the J call TRBJ2-3; D call uncertain. CDR1 and CDR2 from the germline V gene are SGHNT and YYREEE (reference sequence). Trimming pared 2 bases from V and 5 bases from J, leaving 6 bases between. The CDR3 consists of 12 residues. The CDR3 is CASSFLRDTQYF. The CDR3 DNA is TGTGCCAGCAGCTTCCTTCGAGATACGCAGTATTTT. Complete variable domain (other parts from reference TRBV5-4 and TRBJ2-3): ETGVTQSPTHLIKTRGQQVTLRCSSQSGHNTVSWYQQALGQGPQFIFQYYREEENGRGNFPPRFSGLQFPNYSSELNVNALELDDSALYLCASSFLRDTQYFGPGTRLTVL.

This clone was counted a few times. Different DNA sequences within this sample yield the same CDR3. V gene TRBV5-1 combines with J gene TRBJ1-1; tentatively, D is TRBD1 (5 bases). Looked up from germline, CDR1 is SGHRS and CDR2 is YFSETQ. Trimming cost V 4 bases and J 0 bases, with 10 bases left between them. This CDR3 has 14 residues. The CDR3 here is CASSPGLMNTEAFF. As DNA, the CDR3 is TGCGCCAGCAGCCCGGGACTTATGAACACTGAAGCTTTCTTT.

This clone has more than one count but fewer than ten. The chain couples TRBV2 to TRBJ1-4, with no clear D. Germline CDR1 is SNHLY and CDR2 is FYNNEI. This CDR3 contains 13 residues. Trimming cost V 6 bases and J 8 bases, with 13 bases left between them. The CDR3 DNA reads TGTGCCAGCAGGGAGCTGGAAGAGGAAAAACTGTTTTTT. This codes for CASRELEEEKLFF.

V and J are TRBV19 and TRBJ2-7; 7 nucleotides agree with TRBD2. The V gene's germline CDR1 is LNHDA and CDR2 SQIVND (reference sequence). This CDR3 comprises 16 residues. V gave up 5 bases and J gave up 0 bases; unmatched junction bases: 10. CDR3 DNA: TGTGCCAGTAGTCCCTTGGCCGAGCGGGACTCCTACGAGCAGTACTTC. This encodes CASSPLAERDSYEQYF.

This clone was seen more than once but under ten times. This chain joins TRBV5-5 and TRBJ2-5; D perhaps matches TRBD1 (5 bases). The CDR3 totals 15 residues. Germline V gene data show CDR1 as SGHKS and CDR2 as YYEKEE (reference sequence). V lost 4 bases and J 3 bases, leaving 16 bases between the germline ends. CDR3 nucleotides: TGTGCCAGCAGCCAGGGAAGACGTAACGAAGAGACCCAGTACTTC. This translates into CASSQGRRNEETQYF. Together with reference TRBV5-5 and TRBJ2-5, the CDR3 gives the full variable domain: DAGVTQSPTHLIKTRGQQVTLRCSPISGHKSVSWYQQVLGQGPQFIFQYYEKEERGRGNFPDRFSARQFPNYSSELNVNALLLGDSALYLCASSQGRRNEETQYFGPGTRLLVL.

This clone was counted at least ten times. This chain links TRBV7-9 with TRBJ2-1; 7 bases agree with TRBD2. This CDR3 spans 15 amino acids. V gave up 1 base and J gave up 4 bases; unmatched junction bases: 4. Germline lookup yields CDR1 SEHNR and CDR2 FQNEAQ (reference sequence). CDR3 sequence reads: CASSLDPGLYNEQFF. In nucleotides, the CDR3 is TGTGCCAGCAGCTTAGACCCGGGACTATACAATGAGCAGTTCTTC.

The J gene is TRBJ2-3, the V gene TRBV7-9; 9 nucleotides match TRBD2. Trimming removed 9 bases from V and 2 bases from J; junction bases left unmatched: 6. Germline CDR1 is SEHNR and CDR2 is FQNEAQ (reference sequence). CDR3 length: 14 residues. The CDR3 DNA reads TGTGCCAGAGGTAGCGGGAGTAACACAGATACGCAGTATTTT. Amino acids: CARGSGSNTDTQYF.

This chain connects TRBV7-2 to TRBJ1-1; 10 nucleotides align to TRBD1. The J segment lost 4 bases and the V segment lost 4 bases, leaving 6 bases of the junction unmatched. Germline CDR1 is SGHTA and CDR2 is FQGNSA. CDR3 length: 15 residues. In nucleotides, the CDR3 is TGTGCCAGCAGCTCTATGGGGACAGGGGCCACTGAAGCTTTCTTT. Amino acids: CASSSMGTGATEAFF.